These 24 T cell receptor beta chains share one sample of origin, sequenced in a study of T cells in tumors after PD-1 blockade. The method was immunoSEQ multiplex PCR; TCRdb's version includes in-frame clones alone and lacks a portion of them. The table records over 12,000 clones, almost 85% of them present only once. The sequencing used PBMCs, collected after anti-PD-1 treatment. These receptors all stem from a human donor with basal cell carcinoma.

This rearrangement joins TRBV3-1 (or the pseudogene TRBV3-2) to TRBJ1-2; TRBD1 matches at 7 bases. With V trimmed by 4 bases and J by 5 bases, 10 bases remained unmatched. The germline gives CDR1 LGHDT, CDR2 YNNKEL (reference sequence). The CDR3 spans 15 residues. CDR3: CASSLNLRGFYGYTF. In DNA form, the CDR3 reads TGTGCCAGCAGCCTAAATCTCAGGGGGTTTTATGGCTACACCTTC.

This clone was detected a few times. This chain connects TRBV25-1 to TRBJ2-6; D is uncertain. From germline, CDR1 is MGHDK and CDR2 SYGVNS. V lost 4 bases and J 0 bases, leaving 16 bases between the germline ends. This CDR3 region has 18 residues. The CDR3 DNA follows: TGTGCCAGCAGTGGCCCCTTGTGGGGTAGCTCTGGGGCCAACGTCCTGACTTTC. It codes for CASSGPLWGSSGANVLTF.

The CDR3 spells CASSDRWGGKLFF. The CDR3 DNA is TGCGCCAGCAGTGACAGGTGGGGGGGAAAACTGTTTTTT. The chain links TRBV10-1 to TRBJ1-4; TRBD1 is a possible D gene (5 bases). CDR3 length: 13 residues. V was trimmed by 3 bases and J by 10 bases, leaving 12 bases between them. Germline V gives CDR1 WNHNN, CDR2 SYGVQD (reference sequence).

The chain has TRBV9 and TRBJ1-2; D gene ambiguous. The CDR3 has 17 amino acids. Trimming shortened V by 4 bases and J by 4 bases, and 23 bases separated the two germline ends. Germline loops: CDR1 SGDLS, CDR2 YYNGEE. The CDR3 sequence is CASSINLNSASFYGYTF. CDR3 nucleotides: TGTGCCAGCAGCATAAATCTCAACAGCGCGAGTTTCTATGGCTACACCTTC.

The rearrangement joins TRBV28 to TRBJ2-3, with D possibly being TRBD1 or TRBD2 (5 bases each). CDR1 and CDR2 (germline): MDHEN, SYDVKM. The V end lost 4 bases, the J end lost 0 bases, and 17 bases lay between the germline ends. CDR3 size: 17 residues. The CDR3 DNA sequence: TGTGCCAGCAGTTCCGGGACGCCCCTCTCTAGCACAGATACGCAGTATTTT. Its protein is CASSSGTPLSSTDTQYF.

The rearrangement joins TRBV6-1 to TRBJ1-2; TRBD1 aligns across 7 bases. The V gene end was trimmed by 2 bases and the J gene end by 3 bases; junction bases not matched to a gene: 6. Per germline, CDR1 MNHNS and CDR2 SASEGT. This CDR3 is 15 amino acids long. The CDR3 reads CASSEPRTGDYGYTF. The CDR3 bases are TGTGCCAGCAGTGAACCTAGGACAGGCGACTATGGCTACACCTTC.

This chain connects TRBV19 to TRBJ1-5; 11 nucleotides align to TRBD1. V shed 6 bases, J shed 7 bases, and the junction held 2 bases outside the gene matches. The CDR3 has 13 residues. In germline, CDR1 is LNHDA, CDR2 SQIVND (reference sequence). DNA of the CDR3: TGTGCCAGTAGCGGGACAGGGGGACAGCCCCAGCATTTT. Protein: CASSGTGGQPQHF.

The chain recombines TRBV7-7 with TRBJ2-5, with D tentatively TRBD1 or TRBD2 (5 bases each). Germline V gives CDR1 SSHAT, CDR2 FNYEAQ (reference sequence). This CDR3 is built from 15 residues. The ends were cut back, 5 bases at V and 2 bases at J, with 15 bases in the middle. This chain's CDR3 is CASSPHPGRQETQYF. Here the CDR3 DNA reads TGTGCCAGCAGCCCCCATCCAGGGAGACAAGAGACCCAGTACTTC.

The CDR3 spells CASSRLPGLGRDGELFF. In DNA, the CDR3 is TGTGCCAGCAGTCGTTTACCGGGACTCGGTCGTGACGGGGAGCTGTTTTTT. The chain joins TRBV7-9 to TRBJ2-2; tentative D call: TRBD2 (6 bases). The V end lost 6 bases, the J end lost 7 bases, and 24 bases lay between the germline ends. Germline CDR1 SEHNR, CDR2 FQNEAQ (reference sequence). The CDR3 sequence is 17 residues long.

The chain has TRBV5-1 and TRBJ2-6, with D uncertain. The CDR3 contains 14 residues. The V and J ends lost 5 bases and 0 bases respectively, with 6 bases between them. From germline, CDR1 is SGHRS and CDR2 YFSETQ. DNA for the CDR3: TGCGCCAGCAGACTCAACTCTGGGGCCAACGTCCTGACTTTC. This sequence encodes CASRLNSGANVLTF. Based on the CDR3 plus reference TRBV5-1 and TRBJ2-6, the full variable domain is KAGVTQTPRYLIKTRGQQVTLSCSPISGHRSVSWYQQTPGQGLQFLFEYFSETQRNKGNFPGRFSGRQFSNSRSEMNVSTLELGDSALYLCASRLNSGANVLTFGAGSRLTVL.

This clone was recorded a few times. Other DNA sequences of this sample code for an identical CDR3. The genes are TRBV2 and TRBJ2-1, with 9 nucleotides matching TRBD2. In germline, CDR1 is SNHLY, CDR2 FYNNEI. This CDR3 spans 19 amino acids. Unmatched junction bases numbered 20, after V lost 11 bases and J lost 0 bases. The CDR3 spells CAPSDGWAREGSSYNEQFF. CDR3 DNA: TGTGCCCCCAGTGACGGGTGGGCGCGGGAGGGGAGCTCCTACAATGAGCAGTTCTTC.

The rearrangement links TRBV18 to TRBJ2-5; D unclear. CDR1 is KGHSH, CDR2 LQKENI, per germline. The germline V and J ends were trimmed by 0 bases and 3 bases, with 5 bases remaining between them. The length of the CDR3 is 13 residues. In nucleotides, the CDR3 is TGTGCCAGCTCACCACCGGGTGAAGAGACCCAGTACTTC. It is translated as CASSPPGEETQYF.

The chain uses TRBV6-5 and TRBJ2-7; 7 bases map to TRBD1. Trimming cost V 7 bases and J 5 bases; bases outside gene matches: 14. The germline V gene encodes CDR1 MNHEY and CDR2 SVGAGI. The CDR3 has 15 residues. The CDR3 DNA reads TGTGCCAGCACCCTCCGGACAGGTCGGTCTCACGAGCAGTACTTC. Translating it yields CASTLRTGRSHEQYF.

The CDR3 DNA follows: TGTGCCAGCAGTTGGGGACAACTCAATGGGGTTGAGCAGTTCTTC. Amino acid sequence: CASSWGQLNGVEQFF. V gene TRBV5-4 combines with J gene TRBJ2-1; the D gene is possibly TRBD1 (6 bases). Trimming removed 5 bases at V and 9 bases at J, with 21 bases between. Germline V gene sequence: CDR1 SGHNT, CDR2 YYREEE (reference sequence). This CDR3 comprises 15 residues.

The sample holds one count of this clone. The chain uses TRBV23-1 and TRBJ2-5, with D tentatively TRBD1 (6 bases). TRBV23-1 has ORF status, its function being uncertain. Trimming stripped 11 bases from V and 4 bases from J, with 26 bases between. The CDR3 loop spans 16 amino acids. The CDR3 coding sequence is TGCGCCCACCCGCAGGGGCCCGTAATCCCGGGAGAGACCCAGTACTTC. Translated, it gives CAHPQGPVIPGETQYF.

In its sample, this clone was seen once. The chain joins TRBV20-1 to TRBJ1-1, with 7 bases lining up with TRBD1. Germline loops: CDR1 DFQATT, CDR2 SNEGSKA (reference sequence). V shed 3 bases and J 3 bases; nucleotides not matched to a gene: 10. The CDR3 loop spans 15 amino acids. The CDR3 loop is CSASSVAGGHTEAFF. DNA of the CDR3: TGCAGTGCTAGTTCAGTTGCAGGGGGACACACTGAAGCTTTCTTT.

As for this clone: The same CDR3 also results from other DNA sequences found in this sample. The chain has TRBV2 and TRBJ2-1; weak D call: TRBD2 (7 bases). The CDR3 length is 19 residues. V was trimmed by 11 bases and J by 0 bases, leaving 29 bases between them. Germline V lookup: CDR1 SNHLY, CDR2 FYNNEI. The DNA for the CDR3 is TGTGCCTCCTGTGATGGGGGGGCGGGGGTGGGGAGCTCCTACAATGAGCAGTTCTTC. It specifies CASCDGGAGVGSSYNEQFF.

CDR3 coding DNA: TGTGCCTGGAGTGGGACTAGTTTCTACGAGCAGTACTTC. Translation gives CAWSGTSFYEQYF. This chain links TRBV30 with TRBJ2-7, with TRBD2 identical over 7 bases. Per germline, CDR1 GTSNPN and CDR2 SVGIG (reference sequence). V trimming: 1 base; J trimming: 3 bases; junction bases outside the gene matches: 3. This CDR3 is built from 13 residues.

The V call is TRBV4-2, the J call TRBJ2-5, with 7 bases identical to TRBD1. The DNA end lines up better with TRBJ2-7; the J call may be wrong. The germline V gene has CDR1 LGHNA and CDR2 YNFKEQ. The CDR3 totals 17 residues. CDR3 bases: TGTGCCAGCAGCCAAGGGTTAACAGGGGTGATTTTAAGCGAGCAGTACTTC. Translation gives CASSQGLTGVILSEQYF.

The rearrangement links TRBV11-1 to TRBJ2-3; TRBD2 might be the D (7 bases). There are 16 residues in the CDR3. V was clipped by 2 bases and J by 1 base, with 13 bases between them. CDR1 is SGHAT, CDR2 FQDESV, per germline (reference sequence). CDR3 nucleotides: TGTGCCAGCAGCTTACGGCGAGGGGGGGGCACAGATACGCAGTATTTT. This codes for CASSLRRGGGTDTQYF.

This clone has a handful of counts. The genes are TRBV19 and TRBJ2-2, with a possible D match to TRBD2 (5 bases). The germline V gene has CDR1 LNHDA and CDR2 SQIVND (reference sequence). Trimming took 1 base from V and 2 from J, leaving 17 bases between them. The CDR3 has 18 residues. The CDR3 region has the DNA TGTGCCAGTAGTATAGGACCGCTGAGACTACACAACACCGGGGAGCTGTTTTTT. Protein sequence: CASSIGPLRLHNTGELFF. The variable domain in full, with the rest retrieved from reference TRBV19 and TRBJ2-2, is DGGITQSPKYLFRKEGQNVTLSCEQNLNHDAMYWYRQDPGQGLRLIYYSQIVNDFQKGDIAEGYSVSREKKESFPLTVTSAQKNPTAFYLCASSIGPLRLHNTGELFFGEGSRLTVL.

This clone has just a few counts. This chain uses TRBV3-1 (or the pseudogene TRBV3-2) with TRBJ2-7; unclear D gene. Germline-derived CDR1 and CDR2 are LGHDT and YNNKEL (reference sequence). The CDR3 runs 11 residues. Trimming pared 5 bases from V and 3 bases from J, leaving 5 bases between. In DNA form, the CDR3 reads TGTGCCAGCAGCACAAACTACGAGCAGTACTTC. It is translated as CASSTNYEQYF.

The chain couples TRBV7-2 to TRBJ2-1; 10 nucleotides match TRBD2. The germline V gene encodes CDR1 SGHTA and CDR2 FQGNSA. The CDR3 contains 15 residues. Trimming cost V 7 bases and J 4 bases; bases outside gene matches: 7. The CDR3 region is CASTPRTSGYNEQFF. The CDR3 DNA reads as TGTGCCAGCACCCCGCGGACTAGCGGATACAATGAGCAGTTCTTC. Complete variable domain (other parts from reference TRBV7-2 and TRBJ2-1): GAGVSQSPSNKVTEKGKDVELRCDPISGHTALYWYRQSLGQGLEFLIYFQGNSAPDKSGLPSDRFSAERTGGSVSTLTIQRTQQEDSAVYLCASTPRTSGYNEQFFGPGTRLTVL.

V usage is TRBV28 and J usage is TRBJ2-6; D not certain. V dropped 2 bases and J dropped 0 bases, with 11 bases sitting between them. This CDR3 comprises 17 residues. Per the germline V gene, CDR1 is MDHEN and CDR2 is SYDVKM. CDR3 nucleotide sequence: TGTGCCAGCAGTTTAGGCCACAGCCTCTCTGGGGCCAACGTCCTGACTTTC. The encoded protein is CASSLGHSLSGANVLTF.